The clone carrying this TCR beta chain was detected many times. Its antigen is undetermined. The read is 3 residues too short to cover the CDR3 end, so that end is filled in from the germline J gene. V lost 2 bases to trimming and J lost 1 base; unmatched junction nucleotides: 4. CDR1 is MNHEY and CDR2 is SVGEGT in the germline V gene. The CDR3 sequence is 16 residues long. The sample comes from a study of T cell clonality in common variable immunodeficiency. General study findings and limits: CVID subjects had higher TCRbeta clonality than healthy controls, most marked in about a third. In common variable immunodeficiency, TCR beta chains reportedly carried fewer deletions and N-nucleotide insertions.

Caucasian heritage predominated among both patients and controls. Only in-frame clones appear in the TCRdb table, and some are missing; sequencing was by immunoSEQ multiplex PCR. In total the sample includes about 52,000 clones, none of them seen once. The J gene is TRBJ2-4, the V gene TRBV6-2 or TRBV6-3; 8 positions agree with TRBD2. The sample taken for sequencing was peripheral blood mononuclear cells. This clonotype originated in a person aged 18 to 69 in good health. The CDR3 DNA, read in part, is TGTGCCAGCAGTTACAATAGCGGGACGGCCAAAAACATT. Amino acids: CASSYNSGTAKNI. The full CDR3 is CASSYNSGTAKNIQYF.